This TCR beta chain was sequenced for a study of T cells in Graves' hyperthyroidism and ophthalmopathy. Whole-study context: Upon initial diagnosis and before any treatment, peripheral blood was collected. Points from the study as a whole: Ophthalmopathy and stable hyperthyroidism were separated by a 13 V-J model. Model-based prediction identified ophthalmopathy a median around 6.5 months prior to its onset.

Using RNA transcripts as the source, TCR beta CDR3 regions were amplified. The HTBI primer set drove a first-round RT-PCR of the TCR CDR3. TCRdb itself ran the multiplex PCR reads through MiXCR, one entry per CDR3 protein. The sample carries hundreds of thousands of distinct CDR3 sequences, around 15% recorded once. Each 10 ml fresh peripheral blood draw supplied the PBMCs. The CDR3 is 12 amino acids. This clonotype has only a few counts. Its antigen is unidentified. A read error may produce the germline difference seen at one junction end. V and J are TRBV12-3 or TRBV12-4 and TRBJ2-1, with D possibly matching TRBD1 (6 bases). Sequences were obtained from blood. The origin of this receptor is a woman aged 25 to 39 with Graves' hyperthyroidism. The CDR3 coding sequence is TGTGCCATCAACGAAGGGGGAAATGAGCAGTCCTTC. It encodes CAINEGGNEQSF.